This T cell receptor (beta chain) is drawn from a study of CD8 T cells in ankylosing spondylitis. 5'-RACE, quantitative and with molecular barcodes, yielded the TCR beta libraries. One entry per CDR3 protein results from TCRdb running MiXCR on the 5' RACE reads. The data contain approximately 200,000 distinct CDR3 sequences, 9.5% to 15% of them singletons. With 3 bases clipped from V and 3 bases from J, the junction kept 6 bases outside the gene matches. The germline CDR1 and CDR2 sequences are MNHNS and SASEGT. The CDR3 totals 15 residues. V gene TRBV6-1 combines with J gene TRBJ2-7; TRBD1 matches at 9 bases. The sequencing sample was made of blood, either unsorted or a sorted T cell fraction (not recorded which). This TCR derives from a male donor with ankylosing spondylitis or in good health (not recorded which). The CDR3 sequence: CASSDPGQGFYEQYF. In DNA form, the CDR3 reads TGTGCCAGCAGTGACCCGGGACAGGGTTTCTACGAGCAGTACTTC.